These T cell receptor beta chains were read from a single sample in a study of blood T cells in healthy people across ages. Each CDR3 protein gets one entry after TCRdb re-called the 5' RACE reads with MiXCR. The repertoire consists of about 750,000 distinct CDR3 sequences, with approximately 55% occurring once and the leading ten covering around 41%. The sample consisted of blood. These TCRs come from a man of 80 years or more in good health. Both conserved end residues are part of each CDR3. Fields, in order: J gene, clone size, D gene, V gene, CDR3 protein, CDR3 DNA. A D gene is named only where the DNA matches it firmly. Clone sizes are given selectively: once, few, many, or a class where the clone is expanded.

TRBJ2-1	.	.	TRBV5-1	CASSLAGEPRNEQFF	TGCGCCAGCAGCTTGGCAGGGGAACCTAGGAATGAGCAGTTCTTC
TRBJ2-3	few	.	TRBV5-5	CASSLGTLTATDTQYF	TGTGCCAGCAGCCTAGGGACGCTCACGGCCACAGATACGCAGTATTTT
TRBJ2-7	.	.	TRBV20-1	CSAEDGEGGAYEQYF	TGCAGTGCTGAAGACGGGGAAGGAGGGGCCTACGAGCAGTACTTC
TRBJ1-2	.	.	TRBV27	CASSLYLWVGYTF	TGTGCCAGCAGTTTATACTTGTGGGTTGGCTACACCTTC
TRBJ2-5	.	.	TRBV4-1	CASSHWRQETQYF	TGCGCCAGCAGCCACTGGAGGCAAGAGACCCAGTACTTC
TRBJ2-3	.	TRBD2	TRBV5-1	CASSSLPGLAGGNRYAYF	TGCGCCAGCAGCTCTTTGCCGGGACTAGCGGGAGGAAACAGATACGCGTATTTT
TRBJ2-5	.	TRBD2	TRBV9	CASSVAGGPTVRTQYF	TGTGCCAGCAGCGTAGCGGGAGGGCCAACCGTAAGGACCCAGTACTTC
TRBJ2-7	.	TRBD2	TRBV5-1	CASSSTSKAEQYF	TGCGCCAGCAGCTCGACTAGCAAAGCCGAGCAGTACTTC
TRBJ2-3	.	TRBD1	TRBV7-2	CANSYRTGQDTQYF	TGTGCCAACAGCTATCGGACAGGGCAGGATACGCAGTATTTT
TRBJ2-5	.	TRBD2	TRBV29-1	CSVGLAVETQYF	TGCAGCGTTGGACTAGCAGTGGAGACCCAGTACTTC
TRBJ2-1	.	.	TRBV12-3/TRBV12-4	CASTPFGTHNEQFF	TGTGCCAGCACTCCATTCGGGACCCACAATGAGCAGTTCTTC
TRBJ2-1	once	.	TRBV7-2	CASSSLGDLTLEQFF	TGTGCCAGCAGCTCCCTCGGGGACCTTACACTAGAGCAGTTCTTC
TRBJ2-7	.	TRBD2	TRBV3-1	CASSQGGLAVNYEQYF	TGTGCCAGCAGCCAAGGGGGACTAGCTGTGAACTACGAGCAGTACTTC
TRBJ1-4	few	.	TRBV6-1	CASSLRWGATNEKLFF	TGTGCCAGCAGTCTGCGATGGGGGGCTACTAATGAAAAACTGTTTTTT
TRBJ1-1	.	.	TRBV6-1	CASSVRYRAMNTEAFF	TGTGCCAGCAGTGTCCGGTACAGGGCTATGAACACTGAAGCTTTCTTT
TRBJ1-4	.	TRBD1	TRBV7-9	CASRGGQPTNEKLFF	TGTGCCAGCAGAGGGGGACAGCCAACTAATGAAAAACTGTTTTTT
TRBJ2-5	few	.	TRBV28	CASSSTAGDPQETQYF	TGTGCCAGCAGTTCGACGGCAGGGGATCCCCAAGAGACCCAGTACTTC
TRBJ2-1	few	TRBD2	TRBV2	CASSFLAGALNEQFF	TGTGCCAGCAGTTTTCTAGCGGGGGCCCTCAATGAGCAGTTCTTC
TRBJ1-6	.	TRBD1	TRBV6-6	CASSHRGQGAYNSPLHF	TGTGCCAGCAGTCACCGCGGACAGGGGGCCTATAATTCACCCCTCCACTTT
TRBJ1-2	.	.	TRBV15	CATSRGGPDRYGYTF	TGTGCCACCAGCAGAGGGGGGCCCGACCGCTATGGCTACACCTTC
TRBJ2-1	.	.	TRBV12-5	CASGLGGLPYNEQFF	TGTGCTAGTGGTTTAGGGGGACTACCCTACAATGAGCAGTTCTTC
TRBJ2-5	.	TRBD2	TRBV7-2	CASSLRGARGGQETQYF	TGTGCCAGCAGCTTAAGGGGGGCGCGGGGGGGCCAAGAGACCCAGTACTTC
TRBJ2-1	.	.	TRBV7-8	CASSHGQAGVQFF	TGTGCCAGCAGCCATGGACAGGCGGGGGTGCAGTTCTTC
TRBJ2-5	.	TRBD1	TRBV5-1	CASSLASGGETQYF	TGTGCCAGCAGTTTAGCGTCAGGGGGAGAGACCCAGTACTTC
TRBJ2-7	.	TRBD2	TRBV27	CASRPALAGSEQYF	TGTGCCAGCAGACCCGCCCTAGCGGGATCCGAGCAGTACTTC
TRBJ2-5	.	.	TRBV7-9	CASSFLPGGGETQYF	TGTGCCAGCAGCTTCCTCCCAGGTGGGGGGGAGACCCAGTACTTC
TRBJ2-3	.	.	TRBV15	CATSRGGCGTDTQYF	TGTGCCACCAGCAGAGGGGGGTGCGGCACAGATACGCAGTATTTT
TRBJ2-7	few	TRBD2	TRBV7-2	CASSLATSGGRYF	TGTGCCAGCAGCTTAGCTACTAGCGGGGGTCGGTACTTC
TRBJ2-1	few	.	TRBV7-9	CASSPEGPGEQFF	TGTGCCAGCAGCCCCGAGGGGCCAGGAGAGCAGTTCTTC
TRBJ1-5	.	TRBD1	TRBV4-1	CASSHRTGVSNQPQHF	TGCGCCAGCAGCCATAGGACAGGGGTGAGCAATCAGCCCCAGCATTTT
TRBJ1-2	many	.	TRBV2	CASSATASNYGYTF	TGTGCCAGCAGTGCCACAGCCTCTAACTATGGCTACACCTTC
TRBJ2-5	.	TRBD1	TRBV20-1	CSATGFRGQYQETQYF	TGCAGTGCTACCGGGTTCAGGGGGCAGTACCAAGAGACCCAGTACTTC
TRBJ2-3	many	.	TRBV4-2	CASSQDVPGQSIGYAYF	TGTGCCAGCAGCCAAGATGTTCCTGGTCAGTCTATCGGATACGCGTATTTT
TRBJ1-5	.	.	TRBV20-1	CSAELGSYSNQPQHF	TGCAGTGCGGAATTGGGGAGCTATAGCAATCAGCCCCAGCATTTT
TRBJ2-7	once	.	TRBV20-1	CSATTAPNEQYF	TGCAGTGCAACGACTGCCCCCAATGAGCAGTACTTC
TRBJ2-7	few	TRBD2	TRBV7-2	CASSLQLAGVEQYF	TGTGCCAGCAGCTTACAACTAGCGGGAGTCGAGCAGTACTTC
TRBJ1-6	few	.	TRBV25-1	CASSDRGGPYSPLHF	TGTGCCAGCAGTGATAGAGGGGGTCCTTATTCACCCCTCCACTTT
TRBJ2-6	.	.	TRBV10-3	CAAGQPPSGANVQTF	TGTGCCGCGGGACAGCCTCCCTCTGGGGCCAACGTCCAGACTTTC
TRBJ2-5	.	.	TRBV20-1	CSGGPQETQYF	TGCAGTGGAGGGCCGCAAGAGACCCAGTACTTC
TRBJ1-2	few	.	TRBV12-3/TRBV12-4	CASSLGDAYGYTF	TGTGCCAGCAGTTTAGGGGACGCTTATGGCTACACCTTC
TRBJ2-5	.	.	TRBV20-1	CSAPKSGETQYF	TGCAGTGCTCCAAAGAGCGGCGAGACCCAGTACTTC
TRBJ2-1	.	TRBD2	TRBV7-8	CASSHFEASGRDEQFF	TGTGCCAGCAGTCATTTCGAGGCTAGCGGGAGGGATGAGCAGTTCTTC